This is a list of T cell receptor beta chains from one sample in a study of control samples from healthy donors and cancer patients. TCRdb's table, derived via immunoSEQ multiplex PCR, lists solely in-frame clones and lacks some. This sample has under 450,000 clones; over 75% occur once, and the top ten carry 5.5% to 8%. What was sequenced was PBMCs. These receptors came from a man aged 35 to 55 with head and neck cancer. Each CDR3 is given with its conserved first and last residue. A D gene is named only where the DNA matches it firmly. A row's size may be missing; if present it is once, few, many or a size class.

>-|13|TRBJ1-3|-|TRBV5-6
CASSSTGTGTIYF
TGTGCCAGCAGCTCGACAGGAACCGGCACCATATATTTT
>-|9|TRBJ1-5|-|TRBV10-3
CAVGQPQHF
TGTGCCGTGGGTCAGCCCCAGCATTTT
>-|16|TRBJ1-3|-|TRBV5-1
CASSLYGLSSGNTIYF
TGCGCCAGCAGCTTGTACGGCCTGAGCTCTGGAAACACCATATATTTT
>TRBD1|18|TRBJ1-5|-|TRBV6-2/TRBV6-3
CASSYPPTRQGARQPQHF
TGTGCCAGCAGTTACCCCCCGACGAGGCAGGGGGCCCGGCAGCCCCAGCATTTT
>TRBD1|15|TRBJ1-4|-|TRBV7-2
CASSRGTERHEKLFF
TGTGCCAGCAGCCGTGGGACAGAACGGCATGAAAAACTGTTTTTT
>-|16|TRBJ1-3|-|TRBV19
CASRPGPRGTGNTIYF
TGTGCCAGTAGACCGGGGCCACGAGGGACTGGAAACACCATATATTTT
>TRBD2|17|TRBJ2-4|-|TRBV4-3
CASSQDPGGLAKNIQYF
TGCGCCAGCAGCCAAGATCCGGGGGGGTTAGCCAAAAACATTCAGTACTTC
>-|12|TRBJ2-3|-|TRBV19
CASISGTDTQYF
TGTGCCAGTATATCCGGGACAGATACGCAGTATTTT
>-|13|TRBJ2-7|-|TRBV24-1
CATSDDTSYEQYF
TGTGCCACCAGTGATGATACCTCCTACGAGCAGTACTTC
>-|15|TRBJ2-3|-|TRBV25-1
CASSGATIRPDTQYF
TGTGCCAGCTCCGGAGCCACGATTAGGCCAGATACGCAGTATTTT
>-|16|TRBJ1-4|-|TRBV28
CASSSHQQGDNEKLFF
TGTGCCAGCAGTTCCCACCAACAGGGCGATAATGAAAAACTGTTTTTT
>-|15|TRBJ1-1|-|TRBV11-2
CASSLELRRGTEAFF
TGTGCCAGCAGCTTGGAACTCCGCCGCGGCACTGAAGCTTTCTTT
>-|13|TRBJ1-2|-|TRBV19
CASSIISNYGYTF
TGTGCCAGTAGTATTATTTCTAACTATGGCTACACCTTC
>-|16|TRBJ2-7|-|TRBV9
CASSPSGTQPSYEQYF
TGTGCCAGCAGCCCATCTGGCACCCAGCCTTCCTACGAGCAGTACTTC
>-|13|TRBJ2-7|-|TRBV27
CASSSRDPYEQYF
TGTGCCAGCAGTTCCCGGGACCCCTACGAGCAGTACTTC
>-|14|TRBJ1-2|-|TRBV28
CASSFVRGDYGYTF
TGTGCCAGCAGTTTCGTGAGGGGGGACTATGGCTACACCTTC
>-|13|TRBJ2-5|once|TRBV7-2
CASSLDSGRTQYF
TGTGCCAGCAGCTTAGACTCTGGGAGGACCCAGTACTTC
>-|14|TRBJ1-1|-|TRBV6-5
CASTYTAPGAEAFF
TGTGCCAGCACGTATACAGCTCCAGGAGCTGAAGCTTTCTTT
>-|13|TRBJ2-7|-|TRBV5-4
CASSLVLGAEQYF
TGTGCCAGCAGCTTGGTTTTAGGGGCCGAGCAGTACTTC
>TRBD2|15|TRBJ2-1|-|TRBV9
CASSVASGSRNEQFF
TGTGCCAGCAGCGTAGCTAGCGGGAGTAGGAATGAGCAGTTCTTC
>-|12|TRBJ2-7|once|TRBV19
CASSERAYEQYF
TGTGCCAGTAGTGAGAGGGCCTACGAGCAGTACTTC
>TRBD1|13|TRBJ2-5|-|TRBV19
CASTKDRGETQYF
TGTGCCAGTACCAAGGACAGGGGTGAGACCCAGTACTTC
>-|16|TRBJ1-6|-|TRBV18
CASSPPGGQYNSPLHF
TGTGCCAGCTCACCACCGGGCGGACAATATAATTCACCCCTCCACTTT
>TRBD2|18|TRBJ2-2|few|TRBV4-1
CASSPEGAGGANTGELFF
TGCGCCAGCAGCCCAGAGGGAGCGGGGGGAGCGAACACCGGGGAGCTGTTTTTT
>-|13|TRBJ2-1|-|TRBV4-2
CASSLALGDEQFF
TGTGCCAGCAGCCTGGCCTTAGGCGATGAGCAGTTCTTC
>-|15|TRBJ1-5|-|TRBV10-3
CAISGSGPSNQPQHF
TGTGCCATCAGTGGATCGGGGCCTAGCAATCAGCCCCAGCATTTT
>TRBD2|15|TRBJ2-2|-|TRBV6-4
CASSQTSGNTGELFF
TGTGCCAGCAGTCAGACTAGCGGTAACACCGGGGAGCTGTTTTTT
>-|16|TRBJ1-6|-|TRBV28
CASSGRSGYNNSPLHF
TGTGCCAGCAGCGGAAGGTCGGGATATAACAATTCACCCCTCCACTTT